This T cell receptor (beta chain) was profiled in a study of CD8+CD57+ T cells in acquired aplastic anemia (dated by TCRdb to 2017 to 2018). With regard to the full study: A mean of around 3.3 ug of DNA, ranging from roughly 0.18 to 30 ug, was extracted from sorted CD4+ and CD8+ cells. CD8+CD57+ expansion was defined as a frequency above the mean frequency observed in healthy subjects.

CDR1 and CDR2 are read off the germline V gene as SGHAT and FQNNGV. Trimming takes 1 base off V and 5 bases off J; junction bases not matched to a gene: 4. The CDR3, cysteine through phenylalanine, is 15 amino acids long. Only the CDR3 DNA stays, 45 bases, in frame from base 1. TCR beta VDJ combination and CDR3 sequence profiling used genomic DNA as the template. TCR repertoire sequencing was run on an Illumina HiSeq 2000. Per the authors' processing: TRBV/TRBJ rearrangement plots, CDR3 size and DJ length profiles, and Simpson's diversity index were used to evaluate the repertoires. The most abundant DNA sequence in the deep sequencing data was taken as the immunodominant clone. CDR3 amino acid sequences were checked for sharing across subjects and were also compared against the VDJdb database and published repertoires. TCRdb's own reprocessing of the public reads used fastp at Q25 and MiXCR and kept productive beta chains. One record per CDR3 amino acid sequence lists the most common genes and DNA. For this entry, the V and J calls and clone size follow TCRdb and not the study's own pipeline. The sample includes 150,000 to 200,000 distinct CDR3 sequences, with under 50% observed a single time. The ten largest clones take up 1.8% of the sample.

Flow cytometry had shown CD8+CD57+ cell expansion in the patients selected for sequencing. Every patient had a diagnosis of severe acquired aplastic anemia based on International Study of Aplastic Anemia and Agranulocytosis and Camitta criteria. No therapy had been received by the patients at the time of blood sampling. The study deep-sequenced TCR repertoires of sorted CD4+ and CD8+ blood T cells from severe aplastic anemia patients and healthy subjects. Patients were enrolled in the USA under clinicaltrials.gov protocols 00001620, 01623167, 00001397, 00071045, 00081523 and 00961064. Ficoll-Paque density gradient centrifugation was used to isolate peripheral blood mononuclear cells. Before DNA extraction, CD4+ and CD8+ T cells were sorted with FACS or magnetic beads. As concerns this clonotype: The clone's antigen remains unknown. Base qualities were left out, and no much larger clone turns up one base away.

Paper-wide results and their limitations: No significant difference in CD8+ Simpson's diversity was found between patients and healthy controls (P=0.060). About 29 CD8+ CDR3 sequences were found to be shared between patients and controls, but these sequences appeared to be highly expressed in patients and within the immunodominant clones of the patients.

This TCR derives from a human donor with aplastic anemia. Recombination joined TRBV11-2 with TRBJ2-1; TRBD1 lines up with 8 middle nucleotides. Sequencing was carried out using sorted CD4+, CD8+, or CD8+CD57+ T cells (not recorded which) from PBMCs. The DNA is as follows: TGTGCCAGCAGCTTAGTTGGGGACAGGCACAATGAGCAGTTCTTC. This codes for CASSLVGDRHNEQFF.